The clone carrying this TCR beta chain appeared a few times. Its cognate antigen is unknown. Expressed TCRB transcripts got sequenced, as all isolated RNA was reverse transcribed. TCRdb keeps only in-frame clones here, not all; method: immunoSEQ multiplex PCR. The table has more than 110,000 clones, 6.5% to 8.5% seen once. This sample was taken from a study of beta chain features in type 1 diabetes. Isolation of CD4+ naive, central memory, regulatory and stem cell-like memory cells was achieved by sorting via CD45RO/CCR7/CD25/CD127/CD95/CD27. The CDR3 has 13 residues. Deletions cut 8 bases from V and 1 base from J, with 14 bases between. CDR1 is GTSNPN and CDR2 is SVGIG in the germline V gene (reference sequence). Notes on the study in general: A pattern of fewer insertions and more deletions at VDJ junctions was seen in type 1 diabetes patients. Patients and controls would be equally affected if PCR favored shorter templates.

The sequencing sample was made of central memory CD4+ T cells from blood. The source is a woman aged 30 to 39 in good health. The V gene is TRBV30, the J gene TRBJ1-1, with D possibly matching TRBD1 (5 bases). CDR3 loop: CAHGEGTNTEAFF. As DNA, the CDR3 is TGTGCCCACGGGGAGGGGACGAACACTGAAGCTTTCTTT. The full variable domain, with the rest looked up from reference TRBV30 and TRBJ1-1, is SQTIHQWPATLVQPVGSPLSLECTVEGTSNPNLYWYRQAAGRGLQLLFYSVGIGQISSEVPQNLSASRPQDRQFILSSKKLLLSDSGFYLCAHGEGTNTEAFFGQGTRLTVV.